This TCR beta chain was captured by sequencing in a study of blood T cell repertoires in COVID-19. Background on the study: Nucleic acid was either cDNA or gDNA, and it came from T cells, B-cell-depleted T cells, or PBMCs.

About this clone itself: The sample carries other DNA sequences with the same CDR3.

The age range of participants was 18 to 89 years, with residence in 20 to 25 US areas. TCRdb's table, derived via immunoSEQ multiplex PCR, lists solely in-frame clones and lacks some. The sample lists approximately 200,000 clones, about 91% occurring once. V was clipped by 6 bases and J by 7 bases; unmatched bases: 0. The CDR3 spans 12 residues. Germline V lookup: CDR1 MNHEY, CDR2 SMNVEV (reference sequence). Sequencing was carried out using PBMCs or T cells enriched from blood (not recorded which). The J gene is TRBJ1-6, the V gene TRBV27; 7 positions match TRBD1. This TCR came from a woman aged 40 to 49 with acute COVID-19. CDR3: CASRTGNSPLHF. The CDR3 DNA is TGTGCCAGCAGGACAGGGAATTCACCCCTCCACTTT.